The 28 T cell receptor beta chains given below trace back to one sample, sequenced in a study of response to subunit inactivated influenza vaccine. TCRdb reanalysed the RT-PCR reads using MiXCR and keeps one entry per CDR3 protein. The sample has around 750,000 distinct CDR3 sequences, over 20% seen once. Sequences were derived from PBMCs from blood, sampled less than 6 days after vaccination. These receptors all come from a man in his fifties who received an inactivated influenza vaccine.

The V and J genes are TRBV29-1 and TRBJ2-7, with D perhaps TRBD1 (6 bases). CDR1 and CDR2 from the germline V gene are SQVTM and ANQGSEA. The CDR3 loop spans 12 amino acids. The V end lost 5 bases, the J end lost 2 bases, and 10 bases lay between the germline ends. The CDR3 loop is CSVRDTTYEQYF. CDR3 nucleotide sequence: TGCAGCGTTAGGGACACAACCTACGAGCAGTACTTC.

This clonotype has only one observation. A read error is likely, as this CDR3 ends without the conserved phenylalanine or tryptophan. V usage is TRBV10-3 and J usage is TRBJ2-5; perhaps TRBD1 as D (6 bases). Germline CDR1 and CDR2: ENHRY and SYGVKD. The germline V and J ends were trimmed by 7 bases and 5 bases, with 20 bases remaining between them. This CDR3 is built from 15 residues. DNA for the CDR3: TGTGCCATCAAGGAGAACAGGGTGGCGTCGGAGACCCAGTACTTA. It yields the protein CAIKENRVASETQYL.

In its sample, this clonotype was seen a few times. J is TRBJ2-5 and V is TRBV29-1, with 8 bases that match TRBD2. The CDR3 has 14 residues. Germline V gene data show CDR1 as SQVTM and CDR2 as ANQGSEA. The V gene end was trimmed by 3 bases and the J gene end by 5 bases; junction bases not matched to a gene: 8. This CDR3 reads CSVDVSGTRETQYF. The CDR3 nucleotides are TGCAGCGTTGATGTTAGCGGGACGAGGGAGACCCAGTACTTC.

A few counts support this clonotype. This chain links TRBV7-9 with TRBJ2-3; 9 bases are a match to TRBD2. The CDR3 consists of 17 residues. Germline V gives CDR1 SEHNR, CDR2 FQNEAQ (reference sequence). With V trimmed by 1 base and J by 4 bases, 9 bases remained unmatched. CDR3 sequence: CASSLGRGGHEADTQYF. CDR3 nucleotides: TGTGCCAGCAGCTTAGGGCGGGGGGGCCACGAGGCAGATACGCAGTATTTT.

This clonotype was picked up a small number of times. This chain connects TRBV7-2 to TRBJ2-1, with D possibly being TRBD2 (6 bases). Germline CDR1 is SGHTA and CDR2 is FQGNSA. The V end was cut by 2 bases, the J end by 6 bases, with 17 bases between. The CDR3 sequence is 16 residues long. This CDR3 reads CASSLTPATSFNEQFF. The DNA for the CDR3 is TGTGCCAGCAGCTTAACCCCTGCGACTAGTTTCAATGAGCAGTTCTTC. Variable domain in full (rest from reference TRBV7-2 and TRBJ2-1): GAGVSQSPSNKVTEKGKDVELRCDPISGHTALYWYRQSLGQGLEFLIYFQGNSAPDKSGLPSDRFSAERTGGSVSTLTIQRTQQEDSAVYLCASSLTPATSFNEQFFGPGTRLTVL.

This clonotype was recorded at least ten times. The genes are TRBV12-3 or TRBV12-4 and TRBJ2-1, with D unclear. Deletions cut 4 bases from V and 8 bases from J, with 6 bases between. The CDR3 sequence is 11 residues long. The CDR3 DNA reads TGTGCCAGCAGTTGGAGTGATGAGCAGTTCTTC. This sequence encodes CASSWSDEQFF.

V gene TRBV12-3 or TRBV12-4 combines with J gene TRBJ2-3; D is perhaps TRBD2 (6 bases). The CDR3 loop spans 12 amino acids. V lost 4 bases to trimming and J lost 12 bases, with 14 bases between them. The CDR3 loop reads CASSSTPGGQYF. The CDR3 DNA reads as TGTGCCAGCAGTTCTACACCCGGGGGTCAGTATTTT.

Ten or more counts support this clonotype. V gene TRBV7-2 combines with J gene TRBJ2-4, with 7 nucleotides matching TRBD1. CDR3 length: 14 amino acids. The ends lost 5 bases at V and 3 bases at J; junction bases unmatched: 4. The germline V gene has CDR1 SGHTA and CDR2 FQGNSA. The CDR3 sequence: CASSRQGGKNIQYF. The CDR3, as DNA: TGTGCCAGCAGCCGACAGGGTGGCAAAAACATTCAGTACTTC.

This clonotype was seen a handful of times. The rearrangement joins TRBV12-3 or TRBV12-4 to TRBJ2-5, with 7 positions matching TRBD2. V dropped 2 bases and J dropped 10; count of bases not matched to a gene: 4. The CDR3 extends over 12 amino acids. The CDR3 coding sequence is TGTGCCAGCAGTTTACCTTCGGGGGGCCAGTACTTC. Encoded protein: CASSLPSGGQYF.

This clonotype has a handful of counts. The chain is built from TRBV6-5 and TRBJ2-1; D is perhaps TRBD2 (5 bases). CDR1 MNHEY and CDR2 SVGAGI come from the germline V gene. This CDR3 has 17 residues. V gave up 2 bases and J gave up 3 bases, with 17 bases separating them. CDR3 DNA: TGTGCCAGCAGTTACAATCCCCCTAGCCTATTCTACAATGAGCAGTTCTTC. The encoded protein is CASSYNPPSLFYNEQFF.

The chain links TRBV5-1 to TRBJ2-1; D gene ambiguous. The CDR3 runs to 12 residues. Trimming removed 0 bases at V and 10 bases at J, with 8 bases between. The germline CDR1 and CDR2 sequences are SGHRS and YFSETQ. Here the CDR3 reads CASSLAEGEQFF. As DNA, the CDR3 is TGCGCCAGCAGCTTGGCCGAAGGGGAGCAGTTCTTC.

Here the CDR3 reads CSVETPGRSNEQFF. CDR3 coding DNA: TGCAGCGTTGAAACTCCGGGTCGGTCCAATGAGCAGTTCTTC. The chain has TRBV29-1 and TRBJ2-1; D is undetermined. The germline V gene encodes CDR1 SQVTM and CDR2 ANQGSEA. Trimming removed 2 bases from V and 6 bases from J, with 14 bases in between. The CDR3 contains 14 residues.

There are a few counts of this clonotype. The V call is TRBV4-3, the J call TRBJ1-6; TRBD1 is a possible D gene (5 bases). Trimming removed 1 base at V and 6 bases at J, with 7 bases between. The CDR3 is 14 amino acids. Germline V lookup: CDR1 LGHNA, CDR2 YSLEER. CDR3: CASSQGGGNSPLHF. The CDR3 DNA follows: TGCGCCAGCAGCCAAGGGGGGGGTAATTCACCCCTCCACTTT.

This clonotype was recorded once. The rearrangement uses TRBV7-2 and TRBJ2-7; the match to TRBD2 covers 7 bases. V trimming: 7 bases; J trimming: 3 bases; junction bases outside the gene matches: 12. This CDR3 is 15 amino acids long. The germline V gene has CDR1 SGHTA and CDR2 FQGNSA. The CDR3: CASNYVFGGSYEQYF. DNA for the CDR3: TGTGCCAGCAACTACGTTTTCGGCGGGAGCTACGAGCAGTACTTC.

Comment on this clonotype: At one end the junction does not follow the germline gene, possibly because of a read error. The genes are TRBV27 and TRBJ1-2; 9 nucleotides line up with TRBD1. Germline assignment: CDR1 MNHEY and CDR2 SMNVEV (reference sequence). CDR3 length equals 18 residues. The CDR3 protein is CASSLSGTGPSGNYGYTF. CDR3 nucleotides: TGTGCCAGCAGTCTATCCGGGACAGGGCCCTCTGGAAACTATGGCTACACCTTC.

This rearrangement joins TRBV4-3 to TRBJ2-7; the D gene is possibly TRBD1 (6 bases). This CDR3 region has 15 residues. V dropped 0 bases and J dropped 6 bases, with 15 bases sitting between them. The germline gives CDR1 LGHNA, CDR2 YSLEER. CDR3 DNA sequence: TGCGCCAGCAGCCAAGATAGTGCCAGGGGAAGCGAGCAGTACTTC. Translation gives CASSQDSARGSEQYF.

The CDR3 is CASSKETGSGPSNTGELFF. The CDR3 nucleotides read TGTGCCAGCAGCAAGGAGACAGGGTCCGGTCCTTCGAACACCGGGGAGCTGTTTTTT. The chain joins TRBV21-1 to TRBJ2-2; TRBD1 was called by the table and not checked on the DNA. TRBV21-1 is given as a pseudogene. The CDR3 totals 19 residues.

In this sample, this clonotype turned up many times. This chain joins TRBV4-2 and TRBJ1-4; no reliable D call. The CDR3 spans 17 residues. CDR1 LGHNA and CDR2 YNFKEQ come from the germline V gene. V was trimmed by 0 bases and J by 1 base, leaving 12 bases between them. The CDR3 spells CASSQEAVRVTNEKLFF. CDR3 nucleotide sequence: TGTGCCAGCAGCCAAGAGGCCGTTCGGGTAACTAATGAAAAACTGTTTTTT.

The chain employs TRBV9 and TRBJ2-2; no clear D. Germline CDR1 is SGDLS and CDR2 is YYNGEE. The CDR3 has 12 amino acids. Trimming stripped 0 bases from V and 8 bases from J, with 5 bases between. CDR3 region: CASSVDRGELFF. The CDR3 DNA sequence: TGTGCCAGCAGCGTAGATCGGGGGGAGCTGTTTTTT.

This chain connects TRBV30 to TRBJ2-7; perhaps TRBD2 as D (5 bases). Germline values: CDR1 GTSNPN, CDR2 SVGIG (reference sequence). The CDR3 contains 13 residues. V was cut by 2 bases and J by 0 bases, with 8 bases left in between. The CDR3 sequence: CAWSRGSSYEQYF. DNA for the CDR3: TGTGCCTGGAGTCGAGGGAGCTCCTACGAGCAGTACTTC.

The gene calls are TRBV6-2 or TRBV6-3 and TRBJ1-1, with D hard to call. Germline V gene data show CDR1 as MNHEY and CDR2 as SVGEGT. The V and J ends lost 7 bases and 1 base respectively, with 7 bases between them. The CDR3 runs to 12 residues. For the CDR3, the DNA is TGTGCCAGCACACAGACGAACACTGAAGCTTTCTTT. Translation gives CASTQTNTEAFF.

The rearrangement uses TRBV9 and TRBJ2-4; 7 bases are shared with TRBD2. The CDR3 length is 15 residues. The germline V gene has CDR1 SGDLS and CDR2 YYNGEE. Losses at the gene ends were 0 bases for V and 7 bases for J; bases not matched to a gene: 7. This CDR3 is CASSVEAGVPNIQYF. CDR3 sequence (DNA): TGTGCCAGCAGCGTAGAGGCGGGAGTCCCGAACATTCAGTACTTC.

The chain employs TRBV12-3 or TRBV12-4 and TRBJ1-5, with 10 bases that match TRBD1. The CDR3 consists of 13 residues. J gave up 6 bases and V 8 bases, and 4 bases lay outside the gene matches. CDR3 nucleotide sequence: TGTGCCAGCGGAGGGACAGGGGCTCAGCCCCAGCATTTT. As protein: CASGGTGAQPQHF.

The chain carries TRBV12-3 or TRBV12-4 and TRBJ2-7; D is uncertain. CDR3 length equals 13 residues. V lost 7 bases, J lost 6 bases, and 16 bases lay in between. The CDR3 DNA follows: TGTGCCAGCAAAGCAGCCCAACCCCTCGAGCAGTACTTC. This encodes CASKAAQPLEQYF.

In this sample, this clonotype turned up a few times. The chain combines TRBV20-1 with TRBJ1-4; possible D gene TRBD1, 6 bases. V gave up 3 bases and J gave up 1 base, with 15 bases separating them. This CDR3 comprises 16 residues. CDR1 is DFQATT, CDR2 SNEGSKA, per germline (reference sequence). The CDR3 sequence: CSASRQDLKTNEKLFF. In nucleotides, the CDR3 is TGCAGTGCTAGTAGACAGGATCTTAAAACTAATGAAAAACTGTTTTTT.

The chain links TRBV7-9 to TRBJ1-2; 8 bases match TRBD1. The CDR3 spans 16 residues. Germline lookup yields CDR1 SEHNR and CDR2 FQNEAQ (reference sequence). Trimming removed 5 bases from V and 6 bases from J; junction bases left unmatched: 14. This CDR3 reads CASSPALGQGSHGYTF. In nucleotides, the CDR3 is TGTGCCAGCAGCCCCGCCCTAGGACAGGGAAGCCATGGCTACACCTTC. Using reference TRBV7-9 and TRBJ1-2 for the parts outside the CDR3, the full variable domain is DTGVSQNPRHKITKRGQNVTFRCDPISEHNRLYWYRQTLGQGPEFLTYFQNEAQLEKSRLLSDRFSAERPKGSFSTLEIQRTEQGDSAMYLCASSPALGQGSHGYTFGSGTRLTVV.

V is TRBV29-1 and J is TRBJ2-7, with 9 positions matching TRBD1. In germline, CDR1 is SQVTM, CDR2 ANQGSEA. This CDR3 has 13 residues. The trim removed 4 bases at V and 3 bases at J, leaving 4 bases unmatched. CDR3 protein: CSVGTGEIYEQYF. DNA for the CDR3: TGCAGCGTTGGGACAGGGGAAATCTACGAGCAGTACTTC.

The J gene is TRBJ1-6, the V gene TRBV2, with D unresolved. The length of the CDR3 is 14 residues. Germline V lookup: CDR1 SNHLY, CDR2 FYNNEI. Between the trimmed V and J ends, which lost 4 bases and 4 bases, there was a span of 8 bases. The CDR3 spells CASSVTGYNSPLHF. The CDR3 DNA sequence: TGTGCCAGCAGTGTTACTGGTTATAATTCACCCCTCCACTTT.